This passage covers 3 T cell receptor beta chains from one sample sequenced in a study of early T cells in non-severe SARS-CoV-2 infection. TCRdb ran MiXCR on the 5' RACE reads and lists one entry per CDR3 protein. The sample lists about 110,000 distinct CDR3 sequences; around 10% were seen once. Material for sequencing was whole blood. The source of these receptors is an adult who was a healthcare worker with PCR-confirmed SARS-CoV-2 infection or an uninfected control (not recorded which).

The table lists this clonotype with a few counts. The gene calls are TRBV9 and TRBJ2-7, with 11 positions matching TRBD1. The ends lost 4 bases at V and 1 base at J; junction bases unmatched: 4. Germline V lookup: CDR1 SGDLS, CDR2 YYNGEE. This CDR3 comprises 15 residues. CDR3 amino acids: CASSPGTGGSYEQYF. The CDR3 DNA sequence: TGTGCCAGCAGCCCGGGGACAGGGGGGTCCTACGAGCAGTACTTC.

In its sample, this clonotype was seen many times. The chain has TRBV2 and TRBJ2-6; maybe TRBD1 (6 bases). The CDR3 has 17 amino acids. Germline assignment: CDR1 SNHLY and CDR2 FYNNEI. V lost 7 bases, J lost 1 base, and 17 bases lay in between. The CDR3 loop is CASNRDTGRSGANVLTF. CDR3 nucleotide sequence: TGTGCCAGCAACAGGGACACGGGACGATCTGGGGCCAACGTCCTGACTTTC.

This clonotype was detected ten times or more. This chain joins TRBV29-1 and TRBJ1-2, with unresolved D. This CDR3 comprises 12 residues. V lost 1 base to trimming and J lost 1 base, with 4 bases between them. CDR1 SQVTM and CDR2 ANQGSEA come from the germline V gene. The CDR3 here is CSVEGYNYGYTF. CDR3 DNA: TGCAGCGTTGAAGGGTATAACTATGGCTACACCTTC.